The source of this TCR beta chain is a study of beta chain features in type 1 diabetes. The CDR3 contains 15 residues. V gave up 2 bases and J gave up 5 bases; unmatched junction bases: 3. Germline loops: CDR1 KGHSH, CDR2 LQKENI. The entirety of the isolated RNA underwent reverse transcription, so expressed TCRB transcripts were sequenced. Some clones are missing from TCRdb's copy, which holds only in-frame ones; the method was immunoSEQ multiplex PCR. Among under 300,000 clones listed, 25% to 30% were seen once. On this clone itself: In the same sample, other DNA sequences code for this CDR3.

The chain combines TRBV18 with TRBJ2-7, with 13 bases fitting TRBD2. This TCR derives from a young man in good health. The specimen sequenced was central memory CD4+ T cells from blood. The chain's CDR3 is CASSPLGTSGNEQYF. CDR3 DNA: TGTGCCAGCTCACCATTAGGGACTAGCGGGAACGAGCAGTACTTC. The whole variable domain, remainder taken from reference TRBV18 and TRBJ2-7, is NAGVMQNPRHLVRRRGQEARLRCSPMKGHSHVYWYRQLPEEGLKFMVYLQKENIIDESGMPKERFSAEFPKEGPSILRIQQVVRGDSAAYFCASSPLGTSGNEQYFGPGTRLTVT.